This T cell receptor (beta chain) was profiled in a study of T cell repertoires in cytomegalovirus infection. As for the study in general: CMV infection and matching HLA type were both indicated by public TCR beta signatures.

This clonotype was detected a few times. The antigen remains undetermined. This CDR3 comprises 14 residues. Germline loops: CDR1 MDHEN, CDR2 SYDVKM. V lost 2 bases, J lost 7 bases, and 12 bases lay in between. Study-wide results and limits: Identification of carriers of CMV plus the relevant HLA was performed using cumulative public TCR beta family frequency. HLA-C-restricted TCR beta clonotypes specific for CMV led the ex vivo response.

TCRdb re-called the reads with MiXCR, one entry per CDR3 protein. This table has a few hundred thousand distinct CDR3 sequences, roughly a sixth appearing once. This sequence originates from a human donor in good health (CMV status not recorded). Some clones in this sample may be carry-over from other donors' samples. The chain links TRBV28 to TRBJ1-5, with D uncertain. Sequenced material: PBMCs. In nucleotides, the CDR3 is TGTGCCAGCAGTTTACTATCGGGAGGGCAGCCCCAGCATTTT. Protein product: CASSLLSGGQPQHF.